Sequencing of this T cell receptor (beta chain) was carried out in a study of metastatic and nonmetastatic thyroid tumors. The wider study: Malignant thyroid and benign thyroid patients provided blood and tumor or nodule tissue whose repertoires were compared.

Whole-study results and caveats: According to reports, the diversity of TCR beta was significantly higher in malignant thyroid tumors than in benign nodules, and this held in both blood and tumor samples.

TCRdb re-analyzed the PCR reads through MiXCR. The data show fewer than 40,000 clones, around half seen once. As for this clone: Its antigen is undetermined.

This CDR3 spans 14 amino acids. Germline-derived CDR1 and CDR2 are DFQATT and SNEGSKA (reference sequence). The V end lost 1 base, the J end lost 4 bases, and 14 bases lay between the germline ends. Among the patients, none had received any treatment before thyroid surgery. The sequenced sample was tumor tissue. This clonotype originated in a male donor with papillary thyroid cancer or a benign thyroid nodule (not recorded which). Some clones in this sample may be carry-over from other donors' samples. The chain joins TRBV20-1 to TRBJ2-7; D might be TRBD2 (5 bases). The chain's CDR3 is CSARAGLKTYEQYF. Written as DNA, the CDR3 is TGCAGTGCTAGAGCTGGACTCAAAACGTACGAGCAGTACTTC.